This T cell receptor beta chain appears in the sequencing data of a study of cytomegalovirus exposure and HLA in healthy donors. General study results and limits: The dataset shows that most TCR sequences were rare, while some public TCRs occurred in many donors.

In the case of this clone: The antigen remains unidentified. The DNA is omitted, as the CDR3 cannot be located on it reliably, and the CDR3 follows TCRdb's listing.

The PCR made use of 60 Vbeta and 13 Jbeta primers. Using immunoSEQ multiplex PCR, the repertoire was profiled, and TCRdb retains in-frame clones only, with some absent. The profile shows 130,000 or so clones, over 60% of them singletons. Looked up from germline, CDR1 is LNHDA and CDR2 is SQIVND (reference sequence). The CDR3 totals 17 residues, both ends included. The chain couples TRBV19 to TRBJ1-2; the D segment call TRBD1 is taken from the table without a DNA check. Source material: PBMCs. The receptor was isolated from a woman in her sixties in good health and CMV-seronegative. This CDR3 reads CASTSGDRGSFFGGYTF.